This TCR beta chain was recovered during a study of shared T cell receptors in the human thymus. The ends were cut back, 1 base at V and 2 bases at J, with 11 bases in the middle. This CDR3 is 15 amino acids long. Germline CDR1 and CDR2: MNHEY and SVGAGI. Using immunoSEQ multiplex PCR, the repertoire was profiled, and TCRdb retains in-frame clones only, with some absent. The repertoire holds some 640,000 clones, with more than 75% as singletons. The same data also went into a second study, on human thymus T cells. According to that study: Healthy Finnish infants undergoing corrective surgery for congenital heart defects were the donors. Resected material from corrective heart surgery provided the thymus tissue analysed.

Source material: thymocytes. The chain combines TRBV6-5 with TRBJ1-1, with D hard to call. This TCR came from a boy younger than two with a congenital heart defect. Written as DNA, the CDR3 is TGTGCCAGCAGTTACTTCCGTACAAACAACACTGAAGCTTTCTTT. It codes for CASSYFRTNNTEAFF.